This TCR beta chain was observed in a study of a mutant IDH1 vaccine in newly diagnosed glioma. Whole-study context: With temozolomide cycles, or 4-6 weeks after radiotherapy alone, vaccination was started. General observations from the study: A vaccine-induced immune response developed in 90% to 95% of the patients.

The data were produced by immunoSEQ multiplex PCR, yet TCRdb's version contains in-frame clones alone and is incomplete. The table records about 40,000 clones, 65% to 90% of them present only once. V gave up 6 bases and J gave up 4 bases; unmatched junction bases: 11. The CDR3 covers 17 residues. Germline V gene sequence: CDR1 SGHTA, CDR2 FQGNSA. In the case of this clone: Antigen unknown.

The time point is: week 35, safety follow-up. Vaccinated patients received 300 ug of mutant IDH1 20-mer peptide per dose, with topical imiquimod. Sample: PBMCs, taken from a glioma patient whose treatment included an IDH1 peptide vaccine. The chain combines TRBV7-2 with TRBJ2-5; 13 bases agree with TRBD2. The TCR was taken from a woman aged 50 to 60 with glioma. The CDR3 DNA is TGTGCCAGCAGTCAAGCCGGGACTAGCGGGGTAATAGAGACCCAGTACTTC. It encodes CASSQAGTSGVIETQYF. Full variable domain (rest looked up from reference TRBV7-2 and TRBJ2-5): GAGVSQSPSNKVTEKGKDVELRCDPISGHTALYWYRQSLGQGLEFLIYFQGNSAPDKSGLPSDRFSAERTGGSVSTLTIQRTQQEDSAVYLCASSQAGTSGVIETQYFGPGTRLLVL.